This TCR beta chain originates from a study of blood T cell repertoires in COVID-19. About the research overall: T cells, B-cell-depleted T cells, or PBMCs supplied cDNA or gDNA.

J was trimmed by 8 bases and V by 4 bases; bases with no gene match: 14. This CDR3 spans 17 amino acids. From germline, CDR1 is SGHRS and CDR2 YFSETQ. The table lists this clone with a few counts. Only in-frame clones appear in the TCRdb table, and some are missing; sequencing was by immunoSEQ multiplex PCR. The sample has over 200,000 clones, 80% to 90% seen once; the top ten hold more than 9%. The chain recombines TRBV5-1 with TRBJ2-1, with 11 bases identical to TRBD2. The source of this sequence is a man over 45 with COVID-19, enrolled during active disease. The sequenced sample consisted of peripheral blood. CDR3 DNA sequence: TGCGCCAGCAGCCTCAATGTAGCCCTAGCGGGAGGTCATGAGCAGTTCTTC. Translation: CASSLNVALAGGHEQFF.